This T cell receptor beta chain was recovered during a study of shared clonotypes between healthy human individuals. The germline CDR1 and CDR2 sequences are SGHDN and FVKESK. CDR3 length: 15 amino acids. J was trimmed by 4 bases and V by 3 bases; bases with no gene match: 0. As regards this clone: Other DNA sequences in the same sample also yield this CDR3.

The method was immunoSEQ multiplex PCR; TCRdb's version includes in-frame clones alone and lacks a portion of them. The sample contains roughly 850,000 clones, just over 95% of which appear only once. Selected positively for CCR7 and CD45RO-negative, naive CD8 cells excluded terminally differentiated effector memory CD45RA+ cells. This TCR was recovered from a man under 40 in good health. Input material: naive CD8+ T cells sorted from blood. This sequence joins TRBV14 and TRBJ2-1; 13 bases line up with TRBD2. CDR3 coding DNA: TGTGCCAGCAGCCAGGGACTAGCGGGGTACAATGAGCAGTTCTTC. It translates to CASSQGLAGYNEQFF.